This T cell receptor (beta chain) was recovered during a study of somatic mutations in cytotoxic T cells in rheumatoid arthritis. Looking at the study overall: Blood (about 31 ml EDTA) from each patient was taken right after diagnosis, before any treatment.

The study pulled out CD4+ and CD8+ cells with positive magnetic bead selection and then checked their purity by flow cytometry. CDR3 length: 17 amino acids. Trimming cost V 5 bases and J 0 bases; bases outside gene matches: 7. Germline CDR1 reads SEHNR; CDR2 reads FQNEAQ (reference sequence). The protocol was immunoSEQ multiplex PCR, while the TCRdb copy is restricted to in-frame clones and leaves out a portion. The repertoire holds 15,000 to 20,000 clones, approximately 78% seen once, with about a sixth in the top ten. The chain employs TRBV7-9 and TRBJ2-6; 7 bases are shared with TRBD1. The sequenced sample consisted of CD8+ T cells sorted from blood. The TCR comes from a woman between 45 and 65 years old with rheumatoid arthritis. The CDR3 DNA follows: TGTGCCAGCAGCCCCGGACAGGTGTCCTCTGGGGCCAACGTCCTGACTTTC. Protein product: CASSPGQVSSGANVLTF.